Described below is a single T cell receptor (beta chain) sequence and its context. Its target is not known. With V trimmed by 7 bases and J by 8 bases, 7 bases remained unmatched. This CDR3 region has 11 residues. Germline assignment: CDR1 SQVTM and CDR2 ANQGSEA. Assay used: immunoSEQ multiplex PCR; TCRdb lists only in-frame clones, some missing. The sample consists of about 2.5 million clones, just under 95% of them appearing once. The data stem from a study of shared clonotypes between healthy human individuals. Findings of the study overall: Only blood was sampled, and tissue TCR repertoires likely differ from blood ones.

V and J are TRBV29-1 and TRBJ1-2, with 7 bases that match TRBD1. Material: naive CD4+ T cells from PBMCs. The subset here: CD45RA+ positively selected. The receptor was isolated from a man younger than 35 in good health. Some clones in this sample may be carry-over from other donors' samples. The CDR3 DNA is TGCAGCGCAGCAGCGGACAGGGGCTACACCTTC. It yields the protein CSAAADRGYTF.